This entry describes one T cell receptor (beta chain). The CDR3 length is 15 residues. Germline V gene sequence: CDR1 LNHDA, CDR2 SQIVND (reference sequence). After removal of 7 bases from V and 0 bases from J, the junction contained 5 bases not matched to a gene. The data originate from a study of blood T cell repertoires in COVID-19. Study in general: T cells, B-cell-depleted T cells, or PBMCs provided the cDNA or gDNA that served as material.

In the authors' methods: Estimates of nucleated cell counts were drawn from the amplification of reference gene primers. Sequencing used immunoSEQ multiplex PCR; TCRdb keeps in-frame clones, though not all of them. The DNA gave D and trimming, while V, J and clone size come from that table. The profile shows about 120,000 clones, more than 80% of them singletons. The material sequenced was peripheral blood. The J gene is TRBJ2-1, the V gene TRBV19; 8 nucleotides match TRBD1. The TCR comes from a human donor in a cohort sampled during active COVID-19. CDR3 DNA sequence: TGTGCCAGTAACGACAGGGGAATCTCCTACAATGAGCAGTTCTTC. Translating it yields CASNDRGISYNEQFF.